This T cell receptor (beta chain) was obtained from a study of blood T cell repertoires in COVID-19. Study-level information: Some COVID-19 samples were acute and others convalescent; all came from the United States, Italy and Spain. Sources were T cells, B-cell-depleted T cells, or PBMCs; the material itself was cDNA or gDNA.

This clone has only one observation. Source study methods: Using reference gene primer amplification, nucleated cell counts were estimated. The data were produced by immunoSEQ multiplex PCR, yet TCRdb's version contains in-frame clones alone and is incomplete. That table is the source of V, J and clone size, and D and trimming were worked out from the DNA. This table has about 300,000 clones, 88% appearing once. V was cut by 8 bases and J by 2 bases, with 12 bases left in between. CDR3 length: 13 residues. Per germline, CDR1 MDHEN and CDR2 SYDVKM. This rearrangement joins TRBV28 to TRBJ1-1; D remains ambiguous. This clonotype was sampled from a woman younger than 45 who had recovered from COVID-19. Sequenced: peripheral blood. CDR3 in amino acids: CASPNRLNTEAFF. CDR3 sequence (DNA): TGTGCCAGCCCCAACCGACTAAACACTGAAGCTTTCTTT.